This T cell receptor (beta chain) came from a study of blood T cell repertoires in COVID-19. Study at large: Acute and convalescent COVID-19 specimens originated in the United States, Italy and Spain. Nucleic acid was either cDNA or gDNA, and it came from T cells, B-cell-depleted T cells, or PBMCs.

Under the authors' procedure: It was from reference gene primer amplification that nucleated cell counts were estimated. Assay: immunoSEQ multiplex PCR; the TCRdb copy retains only in-frame clones and omits some. V, J and clone size derive from that table, while D and trimming were established from the DNA sequence. The data show about 280,000 clones, about 89% seen once. Germline-derived CDR1 and CDR2 are SGHAT and FQNNGV. V lost 6 bases, J lost 6 bases, and 10 bases stayed unmatched. This CDR3 has 15 residues. The chain uses TRBV11-2 and TRBJ2-1; the match to TRBD2 covers 8 bases. The sequencing sample was made of peripheral blood. The sequence was collected from a man between 40 and 49 years old with acute or convalescent COVID-19. DNA of the CDR3: TGTGCCAGCAGGACGACTAGCGCGGCAGCCAATGAGCAGTTCTTC. Residues: CASRTTSAAANEQFF.